The T cell receptor beta chain under discussion was sequenced for a study of OX40 agonist ivuxolimab in advanced cancers. Study as a whole: Two cutaneous melanoma patients and one hepatocellular carcinoma patient, three in all, had partial responses.

Method: immunoSEQ multiplex PCR; TCRdb's copy keeps in-frame clones and lacks some. The sample gives about 90,000 clones, almost 90% of which show up once; roughly 0.16% is in the top ten. Cycle 7 day 1, cycle 4 day 1, and baseline were the timepoints at which blood was sampled. General study points: Antigen specificity was not determined for the expanded peripheral T cells. Both blood CD4+ and CD8+ T cells showed clonal growth by week 6 at 0.1 to 3.0 mg/kg.

For this clone: The antigen is undetermined.

Material: CD4+ or CD8+ T cells sorted from blood, obtained in a trial of the OX40 agonist ivuxolimab. This receptor was obtained from an adult with an advanced solid tumor such as melanoma, head and neck, liver or kidney cancer.

The CDR3 DNA reads as TGTGCCAGCAGAGATAGAGAGACCCAGTACTTC. This gives the protein CASRDRETQYF. V is TRBV6-5 and J is TRBJ2-5; no clear D. The V gene's germline CDR1 is MNHEY and CDR2 SVGAGI. V was pared by 6 bases and J by 4 bases, with 6 bases between. The CDR3 is 11 residues long.